The source of this TCR beta chain is a study of T cell responses to AZD1222 COVID-19 vaccine. V shed 6 bases and J 7 bases; nucleotides not matched to a gene: 10. The V gene's germline CDR1 is MNHEY and CDR2 SMNVEV (reference sequence). This CDR3 contains 14 residues. Sequencing used immunoSEQ multiplex PCR; TCRdb keeps in-frame clones, though not all of them. This sample carries about 120,000 clones, roughly 89% of them seen once, and the ten largest clones take roughly 5.7%. The sample consisted of peripheral blood, taken on day 0 of AZD1222 vaccination. The clonotype was recovered from an adult in good health. The chain has TRBV27 and TRBJ1-2, with 8 bases aligning to TRBD1. CDR3 amino acids: CASRGDRLLGGYTF. In DNA form, the CDR3 reads TGTGCCAGCAGGGGGGACAGGTTGCTTGGTGGCTACACCTTC.